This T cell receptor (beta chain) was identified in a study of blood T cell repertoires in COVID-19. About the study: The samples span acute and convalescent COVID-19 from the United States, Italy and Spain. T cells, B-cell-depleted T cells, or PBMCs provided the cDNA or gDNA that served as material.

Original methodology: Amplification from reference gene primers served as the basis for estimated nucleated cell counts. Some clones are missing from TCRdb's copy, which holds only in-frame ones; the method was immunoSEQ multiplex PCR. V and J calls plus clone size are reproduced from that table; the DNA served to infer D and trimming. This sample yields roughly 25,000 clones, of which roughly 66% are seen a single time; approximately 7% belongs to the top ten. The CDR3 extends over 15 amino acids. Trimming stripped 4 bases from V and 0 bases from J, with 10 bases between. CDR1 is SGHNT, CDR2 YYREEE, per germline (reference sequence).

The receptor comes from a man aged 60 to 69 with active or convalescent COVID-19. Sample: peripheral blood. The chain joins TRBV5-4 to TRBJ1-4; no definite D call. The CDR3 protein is CASSPSIATNEKLFF. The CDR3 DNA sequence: TGTGCCAGCAGCCCTTCCATAGCAACTAATGAAAAACTGTTTTTT.